This T cell receptor (beta chain) was recorded in a study of T cell changes during pregnancy in multiple sclerosis. CDR1 and CDR2 (germline): LNHDA, SQIVND (reference sequence). The CDR3 has 14 residues. V shed 3 bases and J shed 7 bases, with 13 bases lying between them. Clones were read by immunoSEQ multiplex PCR, and TCRdb kept only the in-frame ones, dropping some. The table shows fewer than 85,000 clones, with approximately 90% occurring only once. V is TRBV19 and J is TRBJ1-5; maybe TRBD1 (5 bases). The origin of this receptor is a female donor with multiple sclerosis, enrolled in a pregnancy study. The specimen comprised peripheral blood, sampled before pregnancy. The CDR3 nucleotides read TGTGCCAGTAGTATTATAGGGGTCGGCCAGCCCCAGCATTTT. It specifies CASSIIGVGQPQHF.